One and the same sample provided the 25 T cell receptor beta chains below, sequenced in a study of PD-1 blockade in classical Hodgkin lymphoma (TCRdb year 2020). The time point label, as the study defines it: cycle 2 day 1 (C2D1) of nivolumab. Every trial patient had relapsed after autologous stem cell transplantation, and cohorts A, B and C differed in prior brentuximab vedotin exposure. The library was prepared using the immunoSEQ multiplex PCR assay. TCRdb limited this immuneACCESS table to in-frame rearrangements with V and J called. A share of clones is missing; checked studies link under half to unresolved V genes, and the rest is unexplained. The sample table lists some 15,000 clones, 83% of them with a count of one. The ten largest clones represent under 30% of the sample. The material sequenced was peripheral blood mononuclear cells (PBMCs), taken before the second cycle of nivolumab. These receptors originate from a human donor with classical Hodgkin lymphoma.

V and J are TRBV27 and TRBJ2-7; weak D call: TRBD2 (6 bases). V was clipped by 5 bases and J by 0 bases, with 11 bases between them. The germline V gene encodes CDR1 MNHEY and CDR2 SMNVEV (reference sequence). The CDR3 extends over 14 amino acids. The CDR3 reads CASSPRRDSYEQYF. As DNA, the CDR3 is TGTGCCAGCAGTCCCCGGCGGGACTCCTACGAGCAGTACTTC.

V and J are TRBV9 and TRBJ2-7; 9 positions match TRBD1. Trimming cost V 4 bases and J 2 bases; bases outside gene matches: 7. The length of the CDR3 is 15 residues. Germline V lookup: CDR1 SGDLS, CDR2 YYNGEE. The CDR3 DNA follows: TGTGCCAGCAGCCCTAGGGGACAGGGTGCCTACGAGCAGTACTTC. This encodes CASSPRGQGAYEQYF.

This clone came up a few times. This chain joins TRBV9 and TRBJ1-2, with 7 nucleotides matching TRBD1. The V gene's germline CDR1 is SGDLS and CDR2 YYNGEE. Trimming took 4 bases from V and 5 from J; bases not matched to a gene: 8. The CDR3 loop spans 14 amino acids. The CDR3 reads CASSPQGGHYGYTF. CDR3 bases: TGTGCCAGCAGCCCCCAGGGGGGACATTATGGCTACACCTTC.

The chain recombines TRBV9 with TRBJ2-2; 10 positions agree with TRBD2. This CDR3 is built from 15 residues. CDR1 is SGDLS and CDR2 is YYNGEE in the germline V gene. The trim removed 1 base at V and 3 bases at J, leaving 0 bases unmatched. CDR3 loop: CASSVTSGDTGELFF. CDR3 bases: TGTGCCAGCAGCGTAACTAGCGGGGACACCGGGGAGCTGTTTTTT.

The chain carries TRBV19 and TRBJ2-7, with a possible D match to TRBD1 (5 bases). The CDR3 has 14 amino acids. Germline values: CDR1 LNHDA, CDR2 SQIVND (reference sequence). The ends were cut back, 4 bases at V and 0 bases at J, with 10 bases in the middle. The CDR3 protein is CASSTVRDSYEQYF. The CDR3 region has the DNA TGTGCCAGTAGTACCGTCAGGGACTCCTACGAGCAGTACTTC.

The V and J genes are TRBV19 and TRBJ2-7; D not certain. The ends were cut back, 2 bases at V and 6 bases at J, with 17 bases in the middle. The CDR3 sequence is 15 residues long. CDR1 is LNHDA, CDR2 SQIVND, per germline (reference sequence). Here the CDR3 reads CASSISLNSVGEQYF. CDR3 nucleotide sequence: TGTGCCAGTAGTATATCATTAAACAGTGTGGGCGAGCAGTACTTC. Together with reference TRBV19 and TRBJ2-7, the CDR3 gives the full variable domain: DGGITQSPKYLFRKEGQNVTLSCEQNLNHDAMYWYRQDPGQGLRLIYYSQIVNDFQKGDIAEGYSVSREKKESFPLTVTSAQKNPTAFYLCASSISLNSVGEQYFGPGTRLTVT.

J is TRBJ1-3 and V is TRBV18; D gene ambiguous. The germline gives CDR1 KGHSH, CDR2 LQKENI. CDR3 length: 14 amino acids. V dropped 8 bases and J dropped 1 base, with 12 bases sitting between them. The CDR3, as DNA: TGTGCCAGCAGACCCCAGAGGTCTGGAAACACCATATATTTT. Translated, it gives CASRPQRSGNTIYF.

The rearrangement uses TRBV7-9 and TRBJ2-7, with unresolved D. V was trimmed by 6 bases and J by 2 bases, leaving 8 bases between them. There are 12 residues in the CDR3. Germline V lookup: CDR1 SEHNR, CDR2 FQNEAQ (reference sequence). The CDR3 region is CASRGLAYEQYF. The CDR3 DNA sequence: TGTGCCAGCAGGGGGTTAGCCTACGAGCAGTACTTC.

DNA of the CDR3: TGTGCCAGCAGTTTGGCCCCGACAGGGCCACTACCCCCCACTGAAGCTTTCTTT. Translating it yields CASSLAPTGPLPPTEAFF. The chain recombines TRBV27 with TRBJ1-1; TRBD1 aligns across 7 bases. CDR1 and CDR2 from the germline V gene are MNHEY and SMNVEV (reference sequence). The CDR3 length is 18 residues. V dropped 3 bases and J dropped 4; count of bases not matched to a gene: 17.

This clone was recorded once. The V gene is TRBV18, the J gene TRBJ2-1; 7 bases agree with TRBD2. The CDR3 extends over 17 amino acids. CDR1 is KGHSH, CDR2 LQKENI, per germline. The J segment lost 8 bases and the V segment lost 3 bases, leaving 16 bases of the junction unmatched. CDR3 DNA sequence: TGTGCCAGCTCACCTCCCAACCGGGACTACCTTGGGCATGAGCAGTTCTTC. Translation: CASSPPNRDYLGHEQFF. Based on the CDR3 plus reference TRBV18 and TRBJ2-1, the full variable domain is NAGVMQNPRHLVRRRGQEARLRCSPMKGHSHVYWYRQLPEEGLKFMVYLQKENIIDESGMPKERFSAEFPKEGPSILRIQQVVRGDSAAYFCASSPPNRDYLGHEQFFGPGTRLTVL.

The V call is TRBV5-1, the J call TRBJ2-3; D may be TRBD1 (6 bases). The germline gives CDR1 SGHRS, CDR2 YFSETQ. V was cut by 5 bases and J by 3 bases, with 16 bases left in between. The CDR3 length is 15 residues. The CDR3 DNA is TGCGCCAGCAGTACCGGGACAAGACTTACAGATACGCAGTATTTT. It yields the protein CASSTGTRLTDTQYF.

The CDR3 DNA reads as TGTGCCAGCAGGGATAGCGGGGCGAGCTCCTACAATGAGCAGTTCTTC. This sequence encodes CASRDSGASSYNEQFF. This chain connects TRBV27 to TRBJ2-1, with 8 bases fitting TRBD2. Per the germline V gene, CDR1 is MNHEY and CDR2 is SMNVEV (reference sequence). V shed 6 bases, J shed 0 bases, and the junction held 7 bases outside the gene matches. There are 16 residues in the CDR3.

The genes are TRBV7-2 and TRBJ1-1, with a tentative D call TRBD1 (5 bases). V lost 1 base and J lost 2, with 8 bases in between. The germline V gene encodes CDR1 SGHTA and CDR2 FQGNSA. This CDR3 comprises 14 residues. CDR3 residues: CASSLVGGNTEAFF. As DNA, the CDR3 is TGTGCCAGCAGCTTAGTTGGGGGAAACACTGAAGCTTTCTTT.

This sequence joins TRBV9 and TRBJ1-2, with D unresolved. CDR3 length: 15 residues. Germline V gene sequence: CDR1 SGDLS, CDR2 YYNGEE. The V end was cut by 3 bases, the J end by 5 bases, with 17 bases between. CDR3 DNA sequence: TGTGCCAGCAGCGCTTCAATGGGCAGTTCTTATGGCTACACCTTC. Translating it yields CASSASMGSSYGYTF.

The chain couples TRBV27 to TRBJ2-1; TRBD2 matches at 13 bases. Germline V gene lookup returns CDR1 MNHEY and CDR2 SMNVEV (reference sequence). The CDR3 has 17 residues. Trimming cost V 6 bases and J 0 bases; bases outside gene matches: 5. This CDR3 reads CASRPGLAGSSYNEQFF. DNA for the CDR3: TGTGCCAGCAGACCGGGACTAGCGGGGAGCTCCTACAATGAGCAGTTCTTC.

This chain links TRBV12-5 with TRBJ1-3; maybe TRBD1 (5 bases). Germline CDR1 LGHNT, CDR2 FRNRAP. The CDR3 consists of 13 residues. Between the trimmed V and J ends, which lost 5 bases and 4 bases, there was a span of 9 bases. The CDR3 sequence: CASGGGHGNTIYF. The CDR3 region has the DNA TGTGCTAGTGGTGGTGGACACGGAAACACCATATATTTT.

The V call is TRBV4-1, the J call TRBJ2-2; 10 bases are a match to TRBD2. V lost 0 bases to trimming and J lost 0 bases; unmatched junction nucleotides: 7. Looked up from germline, CDR1 is MGHRA and CDR2 is YSYEKL. This CDR3 is 19 amino acids long. For the CDR3, the DNA is TGCGCCAGCAGCCAAGATCCTTCACTAGCGGGGTCGAACACCGGGGAGCTGTTTTTT. Its protein product is CASSQDPSLAGSNTGELFF.

The chain links TRBV14 to TRBJ2-2; no clear D gene. Germline loops: CDR1 SGHDN, CDR2 FVKESK. V lost 3 bases and J lost 2, with 10 bases in between. The CDR3 contains 15 residues. CDR3: CASSHPPANTGELFF. For the CDR3, the DNA is TGTGCCAGCAGCCATCCGCCAGCAAACACCGGGGAGCTGTTTTTT.

V gene TRBV5-1 combines with J gene TRBJ2-5; 11 bases align to TRBD2. Germline CDR1 and CDR2: SGHRS and YFSETQ. Germline trimming cut 3 bases from V and 0 bases from J; bases unmatched to any gene: 13. The length of the CDR3 is 19 residues. For the CDR3, the DNA is TGCGCCAGCAGCTCCGCGGGGTCTAGCGGGGGGCAGTACCAAGAGACCCAGTACTTC. Translation gives CASSSAGSSGGQYQETQYF.

The V and J genes are TRBV19 and TRBJ1-2; D remains ambiguous. CDR3 length equals 14 residues. Trimming stripped 3 bases from V and 4 bases from J, with 12 bases between. Germline loops: CDR1 LNHDA, CDR2 SQIVND (reference sequence). CDR3 coding DNA: TGTGCCAGTAGTATCTCCCGAAGCAGCTATGGCTACACCTTC. Protein sequence: CASSISRSSYGYTF.

The V and J genes are TRBV7-9 and TRBJ2-5, with D tentatively TRBD2 (5 bases). Germline V gene data show CDR1 as SEHNR and CDR2 as FQNEAQ (reference sequence). V shed 5 bases and J shed 5 bases, with 18 bases lying between them. This CDR3 is built from 15 residues. CDR3 nucleotide sequence: TGTGCCAGCAGCCCCTACATGCTCCGGGATGAGACCCAGTACTTC. Its protein is CASSPYMLRDETQYF.

There are a few counts of this clone. The chain links TRBV7-9 to TRBJ2-4; tentatively, D is TRBD2 (5 bases). V was cut by 5 bases and J by 9 bases, with 17 bases left in between. The germline CDR1 and CDR2 sequences are SEHNR and FQNEAQ (reference sequence). The CDR3 contains 14 residues. This chain's CDR3 is CASSHTRLGSIQYF. The CDR3, as DNA: TGTGCCAGCAGCCACACCCGGTTGGGGAGCATTCAGTACTTC. Supplemented by reference TRBV7-9 and TRBJ2-4, the full variable domain reads DTGVSQNPRHKITKRGQNVTFRCDPISEHNRLYWYRQTLGQGPEFLTYFQNEAQLEKSRLLSDRFSAERPKGSFSTLEIQRTEQGDSAMYLCASSHTRLGSIQYFGAGTRLSVL.

This clone was counted a single time. The CDR3 protein is CASSRSSDRGNGYTF. CDR3 DNA sequence: TGTGCCAGCAGTCGATCCTCGGACAGGGGTAATGGCTACACCTTC. J is TRBJ1-2 and V is TRBV6-5; 9 nucleotides match TRBD1. The CDR3 consists of 15 residues. Germline CDR1 and CDR2: MNHEY and SVGAGI. V was clipped by 5 bases and J by 6 bases; unmatched bases: 10.

The chain uses TRBV29-1 and TRBJ1-1; D is unclear. The CDR3 has 12 residues. CDR1 and CDR2 (germline): SQVTM, ANQGSEA. CDR3 protein: CSGGGLNTEAFF. The CDR3 DNA is TGCAGTGGAGGCGGGTTGAACACTGAAGCTTTCTTT.

The rearrangement links TRBV5-1 to TRBJ2-5, with 8 bases identical to TRBD1. The junction had 1 base not matched to a gene; V was cut back by 3 bases and J by 3 bases. CDR3 length: 13 amino acids. CDR1 is SGHRS, CDR2 YFSETQ, per germline. CDR3 DNA sequence: TGCGCCAGCAGCTCGACAGGGGAAGAGACCCAGTACTTC. It translates to CASSSTGEETQYF.